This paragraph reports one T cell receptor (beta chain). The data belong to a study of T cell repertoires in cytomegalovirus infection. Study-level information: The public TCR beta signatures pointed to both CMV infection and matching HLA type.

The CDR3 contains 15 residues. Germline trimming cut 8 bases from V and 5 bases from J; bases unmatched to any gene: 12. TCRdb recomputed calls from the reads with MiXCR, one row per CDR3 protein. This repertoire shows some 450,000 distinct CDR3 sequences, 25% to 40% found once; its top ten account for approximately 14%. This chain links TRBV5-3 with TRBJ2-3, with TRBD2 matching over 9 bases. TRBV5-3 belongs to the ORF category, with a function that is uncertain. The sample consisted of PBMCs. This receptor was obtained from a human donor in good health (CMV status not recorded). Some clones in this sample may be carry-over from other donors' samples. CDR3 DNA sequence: TGTGCCAGCAGTCCAAGCGGGGGGAAAGTAGATACGCAGTATTTT. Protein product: CASSPSGGKVDTQYF.